The 5 T cell receptor beta chains below all came from one sample that was sequenced in a study of blood T cell repertoires in COVID-19. TCRdb keeps only in-frame clones here, not all; method: immunoSEQ multiplex PCR. The sample has 95,000 to 110,000 clones; approximately 87% are singletons. Input material: peripheral blood. The receptors stem from a man aged 45 to 65 with acute or convalescent COVID-19.

V and J are TRBV11-2 and TRBJ2-3; D is uncertain. The germline CDR1 and CDR2 sequences are SGHAT and FQNNGV. V was clipped by 3 bases and J by 4 bases, with 14 bases between them. This CDR3 spans 15 amino acids. In DNA, the CDR3 is TGTGCCAGCAGCTTTAGCCTCTCCTGGGCAGATACGCAGTATTTT. This gives the protein CASSFSLSWADTQYF. Drawing the rest from reference TRBV11-2 and TRBJ2-3, the complete variable domain is EAGVAQSPRYKIIEKRQSVAFWCNPISGHATLYWYQQILGQGPKLLIQFQNNGVVDDSQLPKDRFSAERLKGVDSTLKIQPAKLEDSAVYLCASSFSLSWADTQYFGPGTRLTVL.

The chain joins TRBV24-1 to TRBJ2-3, with D possibly TRBD2 on 6 matching bases. CDR1 is KGHDR, CDR2 SFDVKD, per germline. V gave up 7 bases and J gave up 0 bases, with 10 bases separating them. The CDR3 consists of 14 residues. CDR3 sequence: CATSWGRSTDTQYF. CDR3 bases: TGTGCCACCAGCTGGGGGAGGAGCACAGATACGCAGTATTTT.

The CDR3 nucleotides read TGTGCCAGTGGACTAGCGGGAGGCGAGCAGTACTTC. Residues: CASGLAGGEQYF. The V call is TRBV7-9, the J call TRBJ2-7; 14 nucleotides match TRBD2. The length of the CDR3 is 12 residues. V lost 9 bases and J lost 6; bases outside the gene matches: 1. Germline V lookup: CDR1 SEHNR, CDR2 FQNEAQ (reference sequence).

V usage is TRBV5-6 and J usage is TRBJ1-1, with TRBD1 identical over 9 bases. The germline V gene has CDR1 SGHDT and CDR2 YYEEEE. J lost 2 bases, V lost 4 bases, and 3 bases had no gene match. This CDR3 comprises 14 residues. The CDR3 sequence: CASSPQGANTEAFF. The CDR3 DNA is TGTGCCAGCAGCCCACAGGGGGCCAACACTGAAGCTTTCTTT. Full variable domain (missing parts from reference TRBV5-6 and TRBJ1-1): DAGVTQSPTHLIKTRGQQVTLRCSPKSGHDTVSWYQQALGQGPQFIFQYYEEEERQRGNFPDRFSGHQFPNYSSELNVNALLLGDSALYLCASSPQGANTEAFFGQGTRLTVV.

The genes are TRBV5-4 and TRBJ2-1; 13 bases agree with TRBD2. The CDR3 is made up of 15 amino acids. V shed 4 bases and J 9 bases; nucleotides not matched to a gene: 7. Germline lookup yields CDR1 SGHNT and CDR2 YYREEE (reference sequence). The CDR3 nucleotides are TGTGCCAGCAGCCCTTGGACTAGCGGGAGTGGTGAGCAGTTCTTC. Its translation is CASSPWTSGSGEQFF.